This T cell receptor (beta chain) appears in the sequencing data of a study of CD8 T cells in ankylosing spondylitis. Researchers built TCR beta libraries using quantitative 5'-RACE with molecular barcodes. TCRdb reprocessed the 5' RACE reads with MiXCR, giving one entry per CDR3 protein. This sample yields a few hundred thousand distinct CDR3 sequences, of which roughly 13% are seen a single time; over 6.5% belongs to the top ten. Germline lookup yields CDR1 SGHVS and CDR2 FQNEAQ. The junction had 2 bases not matched to a gene; V was cut back by 1 base and J by 2 bases. CDR3 length: 14 residues. This clonotype turned up a few times. What it binds is not known. General observations from the study: Ankylosing spondylitis blood seemed to carry a telltale TCR beta motif made of about 8 highly homologous variants. Clones linked to disease, bearing a CD8+ phenotype, were relatively rare in peripheral blood.

The chain has TRBV7-8 and TRBJ2-7; TRBD2 agrees at 7 bases. The source of this sequence is a male donor with ankylosing spondylitis. The sequenced sample was blood, either unsorted or a sorted T cell fraction (not recorded which). This CDR3 reads CASSLDGGAYEQYV. The CDR3 bases are TGTGCCAGCAGCTTAGATGGGGGGGCCTACGAGCAGTACGTC.